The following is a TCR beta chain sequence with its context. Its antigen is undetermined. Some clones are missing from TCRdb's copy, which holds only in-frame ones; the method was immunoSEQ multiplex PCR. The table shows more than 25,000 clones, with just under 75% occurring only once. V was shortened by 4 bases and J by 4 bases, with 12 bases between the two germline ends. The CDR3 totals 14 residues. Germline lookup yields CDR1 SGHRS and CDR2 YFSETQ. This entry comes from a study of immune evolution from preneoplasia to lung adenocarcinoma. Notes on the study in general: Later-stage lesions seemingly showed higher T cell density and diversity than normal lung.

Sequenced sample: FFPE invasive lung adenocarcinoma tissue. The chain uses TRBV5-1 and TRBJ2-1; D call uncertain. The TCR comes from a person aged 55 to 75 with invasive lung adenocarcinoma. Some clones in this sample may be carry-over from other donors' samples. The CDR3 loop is CASSLGILYNEQFF. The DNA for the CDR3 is TGCGCCAGCAGCCTGGGGATACTGTACAATGAGCAGTTCTTC.